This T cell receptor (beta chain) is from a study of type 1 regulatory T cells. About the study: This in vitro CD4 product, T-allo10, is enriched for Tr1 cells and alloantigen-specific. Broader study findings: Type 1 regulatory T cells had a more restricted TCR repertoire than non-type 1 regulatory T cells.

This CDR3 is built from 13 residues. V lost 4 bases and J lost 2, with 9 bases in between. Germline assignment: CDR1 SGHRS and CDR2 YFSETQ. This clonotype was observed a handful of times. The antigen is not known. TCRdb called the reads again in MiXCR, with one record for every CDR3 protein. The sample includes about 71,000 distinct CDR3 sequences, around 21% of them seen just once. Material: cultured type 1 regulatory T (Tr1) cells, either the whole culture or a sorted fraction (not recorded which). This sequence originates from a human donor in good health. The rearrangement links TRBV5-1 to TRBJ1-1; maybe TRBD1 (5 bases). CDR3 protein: CASSGTDNTEAFF. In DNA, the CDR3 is TGCGCCAGCAGCGGGACCGATAACACTGAAGCTTTCTTT.